A single sample gave rise to the 9 T cell receptor beta chains below, sequenced in a study of shared clonotypes between healthy human individuals. TCRdb's table, derived via immunoSEQ multiplex PCR, lists solely in-frame clones and lacks some. The sample consists of fewer than 3 million clones, just under 95% of them appearing once. The sample taken for sequencing was naive CD4+ T cells from PBMCs. The sample's subset: CD45RA+ positively selected. The receptors shown here come from a young man in good health. Some clones in this sample may be carry-over from other donors' samples.

V is TRBV7-9 and J is TRBJ2-1; TRBD1 matches 9 bases. The germline gives CDR1 SEHNR, CDR2 FQNEAQ (reference sequence). V shed 7 bases, J shed 8 bases, and the junction held 15 bases outside the gene matches. This CDR3 is 16 amino acids long. Written as DNA, the CDR3 is TGTGCCAGCACCCCTTGGAGGGGACAGGGAAACGATGAGCAGTTCTTC. Translation: CASTPWRGQGNDEQFF.

The V gene is TRBV28, the J gene TRBJ1-1; D is unclear. Trimming removed 4 bases from V and 1 base from J, with 7 bases in between. This CDR3 comprises 13 residues. Germline V CDR1 and CDR2: MDHEN, SYDVKM. The CDR3 protein is CASSYLRNTEAFF. The CDR3 DNA is TGTGCCAGCAGTTATTTAAGGAACACTGAAGCTTTCTTT.

V and J are TRBV5-4 and TRBJ1-1, with D possibly TRBD1 on 5 matching bases. The CDR3 extends over 15 amino acids. The V gene's germline CDR1 is SGHNT and CDR2 YYREEE (reference sequence). V lost 4 bases and J 1 base, leaving 14 bases between the germline ends. This CDR3 reads CASSGRQTPNTEAFF. The CDR3 bases are TGTGCCAGCAGCGGCAGACAGACACCGAACACTGAAGCTTTCTTT.

Only one count was recorded for this clone. The sample contains more than one DNA sequence encoding this CDR3. The chain combines TRBV27 with TRBJ2-7, with D perhaps matching TRBD1 or TRBD2 (5 bases each). The CDR3 has 15 residues. The V end was cut by 0 bases, the J end by 0 bases, with 9 bases between. Looked up from germline, CDR1 is MNHEY and CDR2 is SMNVEV (reference sequence). CDR3 loop: CASSLSGTASYEQYF. The CDR3 nucleotides are TGTGCCAGCAGTTTATCCGGGACCGCCTCCTACGAGCAGTACTTC.

The chain links TRBV5-4 to TRBJ2-5; 9 bases align to TRBD2. The CDR3 spans 16 residues. V lost 7 bases and J lost 2; bases outside the gene matches: 12. Germline CDR1 is SGHNT and CDR2 is YYREEE (reference sequence). The CDR3 here is CASSTGGAGGQETQYF. CDR3 DNA sequence: TGTGCCAGCTCCACTGGGGGCGCGGGAGGGCAAGAGACCCAGTACTTC.

This rearrangement joins TRBV9 to TRBJ1-1; TRBD1 matches at 11 bases. Losses at the gene ends were 0 bases for V and 4 bases for J; bases not matched to a gene: 2. The CDR3 spans 15 residues. The germline V gene encodes CDR1 SGDLS and CDR2 YYNGEE. The CDR3 sequence: CASSVAGTGGTEAFF. The CDR3 bases are TGTGCCAGCAGCGTAGCCGGGACAGGGGGCACTGAAGCTTTCTTT.

The chain links TRBV10-3 to TRBJ2-7; 8 nucleotides align to TRBD1. The V gene end was trimmed by 4 bases and the J gene end by 6 bases; junction bases not matched to a gene: 11. CDR3 length equals 15 residues. Germline CDR1 is ENHRY and CDR2 is SYGVKD. This chain's CDR3 is CAISGGRQGAGEQYF. The CDR3 DNA follows: TGTGCCATCAGTGGAGGAAGGCAGGGGGCAGGCGAGCAGTACTTC.

The count of this clone is one. Other DNA sequences in this specimen translate into the identical CDR3. V and J are TRBV20-1 and TRBJ2-7; D unresolved. The ends were cut back, 1 base at V and 2 bases at J, with 3 bases in the middle. There are 11 residues in the CDR3. CDR1 and CDR2 from the germline V gene are DFQATT and SNEGSKA (reference sequence). The CDR3 nucleotides are TGCAGTGCTAGAGTAACCTACGAGCAGTACTTC. Residues: CSARVTYEQYF.

The rearrangement uses TRBV5-1 and TRBJ2-2, with D possibly TRBD2 on 7 matching bases. CDR3 length equals 17 residues. CDR1 and CDR2 (germline): SGHRS, YFSETQ. The V gene lost 3 bases and the J gene lost 2 bases, with 17 bases spanning the gap. The CDR3 protein is CASSSRGAGANTGELFF. The CDR3, as DNA: TGCGCCAGCAGCTCCCGGGGGGCGGGAGCAAACACCGGGGAGCTGTTTTTT.